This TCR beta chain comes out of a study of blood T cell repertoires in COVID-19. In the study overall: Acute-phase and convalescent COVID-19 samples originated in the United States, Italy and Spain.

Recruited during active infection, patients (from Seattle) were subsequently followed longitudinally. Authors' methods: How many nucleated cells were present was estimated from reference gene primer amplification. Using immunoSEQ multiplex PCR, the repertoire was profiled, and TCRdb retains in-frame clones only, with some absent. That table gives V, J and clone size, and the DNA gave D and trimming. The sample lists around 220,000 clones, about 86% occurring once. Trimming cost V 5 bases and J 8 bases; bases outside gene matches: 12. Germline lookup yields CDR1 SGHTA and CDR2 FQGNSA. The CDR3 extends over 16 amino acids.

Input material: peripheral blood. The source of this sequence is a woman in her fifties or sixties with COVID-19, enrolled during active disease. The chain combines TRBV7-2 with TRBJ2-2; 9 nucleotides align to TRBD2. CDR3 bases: TGTGCCAGCAGCCCAGCTAGGGCTAGCGGGGTAGGGGAGCTGTTTTTT. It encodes CASSPARASGVGELFF.